Presented here are 8 T cell receptor beta chains from one specimen sequenced in a study of cytomegalovirus exposure and HLA in healthy donors (dated by TCRdb to the late 2010s). The protocol used for the library was the immunoSEQ multiplex PCR assay. A mixture of 60 forward primers for TCR Vbeta segments and 13 reverse primers for TCR Jbeta segments was used in the multiplex PCR. TCRdb retrieved this table from immuneACCESS and kept in-frame rearrangements only. Not all clones are present; in checked studies, unresolved V genes account for under half, and no reason is known for the remainder. This sample comprises about 190,000 clones, 75% to 85% of them detected only once. The top ten clones comprise about 1.9% of the sample. Sequences were obtained from PBMCs. The receptors here all came from a woman aged 18 to 35 in good health and CMV-seropositive.

This clone showed up just once. The rearrangement links TRBV6-5 to TRBJ1-2; D unclear. V was pared by 0 bases and J by 4 bases, with 12 bases between. Germline lookup yields CDR1 MNHEY and CDR2 SVGAGI. This CDR3 has 15 amino acids. The CDR3: CASSYSGDSTYGYTF. CDR3 coding DNA: TGTGCCAGCAGTTACTCGGGAGACTCTACCTATGGCTACACCTTC.

The chain links TRBV19 to TRBJ2-3; possibly TRBD2 for D (6 bases). Per the germline V gene, CDR1 is LNHDA and CDR2 is SQIVND (reference sequence). CDR3 length equals 12 residues. V shed 7 bases and J shed 4 bases, with 9 bases lying between them. Here the CDR3 reads CASNGGADTQYF. DNA of the CDR3: TGTGCCAGTAACGGGGGAGCAGATACGCAGTATTTT.

This chain joins TRBV6-5 and TRBJ2-3, with 9 nucleotides matching TRBD2. The CDR3 extends over 15 amino acids. The germline CDR1 and CDR2 sequences are MNHEY and SVGAGI. V dropped 5 bases and J dropped 4; count of bases not matched to a gene: 7. The DNA of the CDR3 is TGTGCCAGCAGTCTGCGGGGGGGCTTTGCAGATACGCAGTATTTT. Protein product: CASSLRGGFADTQYF.

The rearrangement uses TRBV27 and TRBJ2-7, with TRBD2 identical over 10 bases. The CDR3 runs 15 residues. Germline V gene lookup returns CDR1 MNHEY and CDR2 SMNVEV (reference sequence). Trimming took 6 bases from V and 4 from J; bases not matched to a gene: 9. In nucleotides, the CDR3 is TGTGCCAGCAGAGAGCGAGCGGGGGGGCGTTACGAGCAGTACTTC. Its protein product is CASRERAGGRYEQYF.

This clone was seen a few times. This chain uses TRBV23-1 with TRBJ2-7, with D possibly being TRBD2 (6 bases). TRBV23-1 is marked as an open reading frame, function uncertain. The CDR3 extends over 13 amino acids. The ends were cut back, 4 bases at V and 3 bases at J, with 10 bases in the middle. As DNA, the CDR3 is TGCGCCAGCAGTCTGGGACTGTGCTACGAGCAGTACTTC. This gives the protein CASSLGLCYEQYF.

The J gene is TRBJ2-1, the V gene TRBV6-5; 14 nucleotides line up with TRBD2. The CDR3 consists of 15 residues. Germline loops: CDR1 MNHEY, CDR2 SVGAGI. The V gene end was trimmed by 6 bases and the J gene end by 6 bases; junction bases not matched to a gene: 4. CDR3 coding DNA: TGTGCCAGCAGGGGTGGGACTAGCGGGGGCAATGAGCAGTTCTTC. Translated, it gives CASRGGTSGGNEQFF.

The CDR3 sequence is CASSQAQRGGLEQFF. CDR3 nucleotide sequence: TGCGCCAGCAGCCAAGCTCAGCGGGGGGGCCTTGAGCAGTTCTTC. J is TRBJ2-1 and V is TRBV4-1, with 10 bases that match TRBD2. Germline-derived CDR1 and CDR2 are MGHRA and YSYEKL. The length of the CDR3 is 15 residues. V shed 1 base, J shed 9 bases, and the junction held 6 bases outside the gene matches.

This clone was recorded once. The CDR3 DNA is TGTGCCACCAGCAGAGGGACTAGCGGGGCTGAGACCCAGTACTTC. Translation gives CATSRGTSGAETQYF. The chain uses TRBV15 and TRBJ2-5, with TRBD2 matching over 12 bases. Trimming cost V 1 base and J 5 bases; bases outside gene matches: 2. Germline loops: CDR1 LNHNV, CDR2 YYDKDF (reference sequence). The CDR3 is made up of 15 amino acids.